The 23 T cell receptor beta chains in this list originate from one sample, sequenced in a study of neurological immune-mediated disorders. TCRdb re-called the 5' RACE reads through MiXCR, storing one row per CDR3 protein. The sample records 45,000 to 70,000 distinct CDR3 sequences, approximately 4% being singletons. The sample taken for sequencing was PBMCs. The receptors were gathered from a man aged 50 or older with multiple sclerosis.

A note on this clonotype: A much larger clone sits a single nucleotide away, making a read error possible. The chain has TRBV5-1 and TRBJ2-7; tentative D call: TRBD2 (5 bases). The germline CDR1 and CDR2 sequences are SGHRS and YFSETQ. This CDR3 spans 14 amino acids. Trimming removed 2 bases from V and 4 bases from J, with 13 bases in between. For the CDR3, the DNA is TGCGCCAGCAGCTTCCGGGAAAGGGAGTACGAGCAGTACTTC. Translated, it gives CASSFREREYEQYF.

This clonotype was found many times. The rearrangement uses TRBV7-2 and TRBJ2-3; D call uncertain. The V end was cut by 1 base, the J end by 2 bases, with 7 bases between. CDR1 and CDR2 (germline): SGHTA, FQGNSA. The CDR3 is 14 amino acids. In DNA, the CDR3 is TGTGCCAGCAGCTTAGTTGGGAACACAGATACGCAGTATTTT. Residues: CASSLVGNTDTQYF.

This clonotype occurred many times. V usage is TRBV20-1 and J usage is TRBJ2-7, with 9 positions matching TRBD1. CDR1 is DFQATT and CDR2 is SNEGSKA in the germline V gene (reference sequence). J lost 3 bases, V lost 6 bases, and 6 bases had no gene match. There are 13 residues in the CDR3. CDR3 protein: CSAGDREIYEQYF. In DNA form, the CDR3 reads TGCAGTGCCGGGGACAGGGAGATCTACGAGCAGTACTTC.

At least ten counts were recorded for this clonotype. CDR3 region: CASSRTQGRIYGYTF. CDR3 DNA: TGCGCCAGCAGCCGGACACAGGGGCGAATCTATGGCTACACCTTC. The V gene is TRBV5-1, the J gene TRBJ1-2, with TRBD1 matching 7 bases. V was pared by 4 bases and J by 4 bases, with 10 bases of the junction left unmatched. CDR3 length equals 15 residues. Germline assignment: CDR1 SGHRS and CDR2 YFSETQ. The whole variable domain, filled in from reference TRBV5-1 and TRBJ1-2, reads KAGVTQTPRYLIKTRGQQVTLSCSPISGHRSVSWYQQTPGQGLQFLFEYFSETQRNKGNFPGRFSGRQFSNSRSEMNVSTLELGDSALYLCASSRTQGRIYGYTFGSGTRLTVV.

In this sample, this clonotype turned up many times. The CDR3 region has the DNA TGTGCCAGCAGGCTGACAGCCTTCTACGAGCAGTACTTC. Protein sequence: CASRLTAFYEQYF. V and J are TRBV27 and TRBJ2-7; the D gene is possibly TRBD1 (5 bases). CDR1 and CDR2 from the germline V gene are MNHEY and SMNVEV (reference sequence). This CDR3 has 13 residues. Between the trimmed V and J ends, which lost 6 bases and 3 bases, there was a span of 12 bases.

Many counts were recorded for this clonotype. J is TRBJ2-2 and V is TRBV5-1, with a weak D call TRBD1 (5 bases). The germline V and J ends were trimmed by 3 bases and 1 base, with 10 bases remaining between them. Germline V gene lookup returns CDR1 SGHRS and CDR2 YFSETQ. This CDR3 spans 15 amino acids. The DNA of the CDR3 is TGCGCCAGCAGCTCGCTCAGGGAGAACACCGGGGAGCTGTTTTTT. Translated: CASSSLRENTGELFF.

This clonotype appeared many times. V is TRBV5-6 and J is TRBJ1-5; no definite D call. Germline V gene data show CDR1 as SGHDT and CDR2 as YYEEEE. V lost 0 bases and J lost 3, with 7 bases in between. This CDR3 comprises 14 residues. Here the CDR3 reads CASSLGGLNQPQHF. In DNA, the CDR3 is TGTGCCAGCAGCTTGGGCGGACTCAATCAGCCCCAGCATTTT. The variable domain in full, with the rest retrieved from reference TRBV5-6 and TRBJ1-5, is DAGVTQSPTHLIKTRGQQVTLRCSPKSGHDTVSWYQQALGQGPQFIFQYYEEEERQRGNFPDRFSGHQFPNYSSELNVNALLLGDSALYLCASSLGGLNQPQHFGDGTRLSIL.

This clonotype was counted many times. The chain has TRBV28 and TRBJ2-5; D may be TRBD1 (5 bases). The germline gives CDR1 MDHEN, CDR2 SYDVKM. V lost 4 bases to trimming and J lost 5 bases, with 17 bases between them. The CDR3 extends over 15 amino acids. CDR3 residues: CASSSAARARETQYF. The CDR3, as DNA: TGTGCCAGCAGTTCAGCCGCCAGGGCTCGGGAGACCCAGTACTTC.

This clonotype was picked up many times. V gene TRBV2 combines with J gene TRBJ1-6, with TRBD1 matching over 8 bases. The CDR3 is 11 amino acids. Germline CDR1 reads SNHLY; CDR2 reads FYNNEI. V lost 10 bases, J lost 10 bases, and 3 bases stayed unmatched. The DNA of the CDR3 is TGTGCCACCAGGACAGGGTCACCCCTCCACTTT. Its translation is CATRTGSPLHF.

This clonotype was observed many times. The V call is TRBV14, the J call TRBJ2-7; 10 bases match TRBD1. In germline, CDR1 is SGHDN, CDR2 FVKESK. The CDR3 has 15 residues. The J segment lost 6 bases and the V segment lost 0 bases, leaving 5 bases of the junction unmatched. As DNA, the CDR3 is TGTGCCAGCAGCCAAGATCTCGGGACAGGGGCCGAGCAGTACTTC. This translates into CASSQDLGTGAEQYF.

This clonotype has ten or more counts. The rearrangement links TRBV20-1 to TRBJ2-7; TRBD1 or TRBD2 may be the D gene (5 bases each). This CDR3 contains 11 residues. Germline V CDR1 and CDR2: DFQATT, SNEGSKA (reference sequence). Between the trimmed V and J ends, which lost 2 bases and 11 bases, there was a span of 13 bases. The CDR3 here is CSARSGPREYF. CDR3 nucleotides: TGCAGTGCTAGATCGGGACCGCGCGAGTACTTC.

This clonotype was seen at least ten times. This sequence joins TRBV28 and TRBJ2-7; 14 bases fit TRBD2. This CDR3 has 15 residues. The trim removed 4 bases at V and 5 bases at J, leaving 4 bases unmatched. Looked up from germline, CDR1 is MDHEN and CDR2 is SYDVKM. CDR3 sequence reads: CASSSPGLAGDEQYF. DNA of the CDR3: TGTGCCAGCAGTTCTCCGGGACTAGCGGGAGACGAGCAGTACTTC.

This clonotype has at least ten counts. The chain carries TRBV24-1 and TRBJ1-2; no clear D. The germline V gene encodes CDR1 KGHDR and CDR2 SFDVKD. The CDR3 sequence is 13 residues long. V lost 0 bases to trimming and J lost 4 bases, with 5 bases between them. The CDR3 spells CATSDLRSYGYTF. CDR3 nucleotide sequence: TGTGCCACCAGTGATTTGCGTAGCTATGGCTACACCTTC.

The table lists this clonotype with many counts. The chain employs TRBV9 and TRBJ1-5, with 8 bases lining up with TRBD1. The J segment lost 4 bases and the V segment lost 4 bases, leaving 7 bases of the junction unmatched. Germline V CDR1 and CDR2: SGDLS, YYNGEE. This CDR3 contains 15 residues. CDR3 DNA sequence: TGTGCCAGCAGCCTCGGACAGGGTCAGAATCAGCCCCAGCATTTT. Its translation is CASSLGQGQNQPQHF.

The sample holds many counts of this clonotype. CDR3 region: CSVHMGGTGNTIYF. CDR3 DNA: TGCAGCGTCCACATGGGGGGCACTGGAAACACCATATATTTT. The V call is TRBV29-1, the J call TRBJ1-3; D is perhaps TRBD1 (6 bases). The germline CDR1 and CDR2 sequences are SQVTM and ANQGSEA. V lost 6 bases to trimming and J lost 2 bases, with 14 bases between them. CDR3 size: 14 residues.

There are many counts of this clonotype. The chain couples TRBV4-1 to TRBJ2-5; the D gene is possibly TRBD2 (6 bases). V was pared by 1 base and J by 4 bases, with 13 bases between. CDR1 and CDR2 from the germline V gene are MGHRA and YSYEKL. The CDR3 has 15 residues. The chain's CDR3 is CASSQGGKVTETQYF. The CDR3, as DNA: TGCGCCAGCAGCCAAGGCGGGAAGGTCACAGAGACCCAGTACTTC.

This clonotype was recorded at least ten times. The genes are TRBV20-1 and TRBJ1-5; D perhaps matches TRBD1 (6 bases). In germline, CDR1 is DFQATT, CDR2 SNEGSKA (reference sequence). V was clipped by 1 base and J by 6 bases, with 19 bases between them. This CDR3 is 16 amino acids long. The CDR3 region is CSARVKGTGSFQPQHF. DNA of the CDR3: TGCAGTGCTAGAGTGAAAGGTACAGGGTCGTTTCAGCCCCAGCATTTT.

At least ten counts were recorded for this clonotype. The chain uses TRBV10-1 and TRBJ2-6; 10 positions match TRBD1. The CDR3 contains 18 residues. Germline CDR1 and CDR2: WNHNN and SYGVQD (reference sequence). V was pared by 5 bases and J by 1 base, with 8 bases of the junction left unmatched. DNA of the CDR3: TGCGCCAGCAGTCCTGGGGACAGGGGAGGTTCTGGGGCCAACGTCCTGACTTTC. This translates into CASSPGDRGGSGANVLTF.

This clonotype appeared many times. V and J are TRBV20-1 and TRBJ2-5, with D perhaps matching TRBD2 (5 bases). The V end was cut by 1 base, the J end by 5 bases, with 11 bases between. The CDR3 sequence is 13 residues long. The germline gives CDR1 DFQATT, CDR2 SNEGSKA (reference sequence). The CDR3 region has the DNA TGCAGTGCTAGAGCTTTGGAGGCGGAGACCCAGTACTTC. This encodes CSARALEAETQYF.

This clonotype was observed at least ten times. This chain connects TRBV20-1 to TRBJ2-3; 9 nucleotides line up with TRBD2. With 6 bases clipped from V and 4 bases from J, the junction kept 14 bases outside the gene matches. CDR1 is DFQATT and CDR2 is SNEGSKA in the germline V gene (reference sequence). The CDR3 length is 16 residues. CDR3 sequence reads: CSADREAGGLSDTQYF. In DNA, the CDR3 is TGCAGTGCCGATCGGGAGGCGGGAGGGCTCTCAGATACGCAGTATTTT.

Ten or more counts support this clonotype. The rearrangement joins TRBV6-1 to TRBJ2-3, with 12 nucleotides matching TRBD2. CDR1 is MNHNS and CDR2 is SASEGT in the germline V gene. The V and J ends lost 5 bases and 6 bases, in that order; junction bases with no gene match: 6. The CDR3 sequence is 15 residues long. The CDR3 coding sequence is TGTGCCAGCAGTCAACTAGCGGGAGGTGTCGATACGCAGTATTTT. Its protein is CASSQLAGGVDTQYF.

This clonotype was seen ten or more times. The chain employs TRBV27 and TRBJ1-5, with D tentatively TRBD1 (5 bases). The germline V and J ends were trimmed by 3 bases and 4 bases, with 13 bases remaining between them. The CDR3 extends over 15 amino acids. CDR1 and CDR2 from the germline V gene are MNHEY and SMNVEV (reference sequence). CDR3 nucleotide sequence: TGTGCCAGCAGTTTTTCAAGGGCAGGGAATCAGCCCCAGCATTTT. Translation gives CASSFSRAGNQPQHF.

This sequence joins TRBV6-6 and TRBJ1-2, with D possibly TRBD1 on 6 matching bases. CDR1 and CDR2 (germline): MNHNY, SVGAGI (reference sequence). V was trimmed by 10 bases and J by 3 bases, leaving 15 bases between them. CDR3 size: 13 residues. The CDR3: CATEGGGDYGYTF. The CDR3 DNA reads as TGTGCCACCGAAGGGGGAGGGGACTATGGCTACACCTTC.